The 4 T cell receptor beta chains presented below share a single source sample, sequenced in a study of shared clonotypes between healthy human individuals. Naive CD8 cells lacked CD45RO, underwent positive selection for CCR7 and left out terminally differentiated effector memory CD45RA+ cells. The method was immunoSEQ multiplex PCR; TCRdb's version includes in-frame clones alone and lacks a portion of them. The sample records fewer than 1 million clones, approximately 96% being singletons. Source material: naive CD8+ T cells sorted from blood. All receptors come from a man aged 30 to 45 in good health.

The chain links TRBV29-1 to TRBJ2-1; 11 bases are a match to TRBD2. Germline CDR1 SQVTM, CDR2 ANQGSEA. The junction had 4 bases not matched to a gene; V was cut back by 2 bases and J by 4 bases. This CDR3 spans 15 amino acids. Here the CDR3 reads CSVETSGSMYNEQFF. The CDR3 DNA follows: TGCAGCGTTGAAACTAGCGGGAGTATGTACAATGAGCAGTTCTTC.

The chain uses TRBV11-2 and TRBJ2-7, with D tentatively TRBD1 or TRBD2 (6 bases each). This CDR3 spans 15 amino acids. V lost 1 base and J lost 3, with 13 bases in between. Germline assignment: CDR1 SGHAT and CDR2 FQNNGV. The CDR3 coding sequence is TGTGCCAGCAGCTTAGGGTGGGGGGCAGGCTACGAGCAGTACTTC. Its translation is CASSLGWGAGYEQYF.

This chain connects TRBV7-9 to TRBJ1-3; tentatively, D is TRBD1 (6 bases). V dropped 5 bases and J dropped 10 bases, with 27 bases sitting between them. CDR1 and CDR2 from the germline V gene are SEHNR and FQNEAQ (reference sequence). The length of the CDR3 is 17 residues. The CDR3 is CASSLFSLGAGARTIYF. Here the CDR3 DNA reads TGTGCCAGCAGCCTTTTTTCGTTGGGGGCAGGGGCGAGGACCATATATTTT.

This clone was detected once. The chain has TRBV6-1 and TRBJ2-7; 7 positions agree with TRBD2. V lost 2 bases to trimming and J lost 3 bases; unmatched junction nucleotides: 4. The CDR3 runs 14 residues. The germline CDR1 and CDR2 sequences are MNHNS and SASEGT. The CDR3: CASSELAGDYEQYF. Here the CDR3 DNA reads TGTGCCAGCAGTGAATTGGCGGGAGACTACGAGCAGTACTTC.